The subject of this entry is one TCR beta chain. Its antigen specificity is not known. No base-level quality is on record; no much larger clone is a single base apart. The CDR3 has 15 amino acids, counting the end cysteine and phenylalanine. The sequence is cut down to CDR3 DNA, 45 bases in frame from base 1. The V end gives up 2 bases and the J end 5 bases, leaving 7 bases in the junction not matched to a gene. The germline V gene encodes CDR1 MNHEY and CDR2 SMNVEV (reference sequence). Genomic DNA was extracted from sorted cells for sequencing of the TCRbeta CDR3 region. The immunoSEQ Assay was used to sequence the TCRbeta CDR3 regions. TCRdb retrieved this table from immuneACCESS and kept in-frame rearrangements only. Not all clones are present; in checked studies, unresolved V genes account for under half, and no reason is known for the remainder. This sample is represented by 6,500 to 10,000 clones; roughly 90% of them were singletons. Under 30% of the sample belongs to the ten largest clones.

These data originate in a study of OX40 agonist ivuxolimab in advanced cancers. Concerning the study at large: Ivuxolimab was an agonistic, fully human IgG2 monoclonal antibody directed against OX40 (CD134), a costimulatory receptor. In the dose-escalation cohort, around four fifths of patients were male, and the mean age was approximately 55 years, with a range of about 23 to 90. Prior anti-PD-1, anti-PD-L1 or anti-CTLA-4 therapy was permitted, and checkpoint inhibitors had been received by approximately 39% of dose-escalation patients. The monotherapy dose-escalation portion (N ≈ 57 patients) of the phase I ivuxolimab trial is reported in the paper. Intravenous ivuxolimab was administered to patients every 2 weeks at six dose levels: 0.01, 0.1, 0.3, 1.5, 3 and 10 mg/kg. Three dose-escalation patients achieved partial responses, one with hepatocellular carcinoma and two with cutaneous melanoma. Of the roughly 50 dose-escalation patients, hepatocellular carcinoma was present in around 20, melanoma in roughly 15, renal cell carcinoma in 9 and head and neck cancer in 9. The purpose of peripheral TCRbeta sequencing was to test whether ivuxolimab changed TCR sequence diversity and led to clonal T-cell expansion.

Patients with a history of autoimmune disease or receiving systemic immunosuppression were excluded from the trial. In every dose cohort, peripheral blood was drawn for TCR sequencing at baseline, cycle 4 day 1, and cycle 7 day 1. The samples were drawn from a first-in-human, open-label, multicenter phase I dose-escalation trial of ivuxolimab. The trial enrolled adults with locally advanced or metastatic head and neck squamous cell, hepatocellular, melanoma or renal cell carcinoma. Before TCR sequencing, CD4+ T cells and CD8+ T cells were sorted from peripheral blood as separate populations. Study-level results and caveats: At doses from 0.1 to 3.0 mg/kg, clonal expansion was seen in both CD4+ and CD8+ blood T cells between baseline and week 6. After ivuxolimab, CD8+ T cells had more expanded clones than CD4+ T cells on average. In the 0.1-3.0 mg/kg groups, partial responders had among the lowest normalized peripheral clonal expansion, particularly in CD8+ T cells. Antigen specificity was not determined for the clonally expanded peripheral T cells. Low levels of normalized T-cell clonal expansion were also seen in some nonresponding patients.

Here the sequenced sample was CD4+ or CD8+ T cells sorted from blood, taken in a trial of the OX40 agonist ivuxolimab. This clonotype originated in an adult with an advanced solid tumor such as melanoma, head and neck, liver or kidney cancer. The chain is assembled from TRBV27 and TRBJ2-7, and TRBD2 matches 9 of the central bases. The CDR3 here reads CASSLRLAGRHEQYF. The nucleotide sequence is given as TGTGCCAGCAGTTTACGGCTAGCGGGAAGGCACGAGCAGTACTTC.